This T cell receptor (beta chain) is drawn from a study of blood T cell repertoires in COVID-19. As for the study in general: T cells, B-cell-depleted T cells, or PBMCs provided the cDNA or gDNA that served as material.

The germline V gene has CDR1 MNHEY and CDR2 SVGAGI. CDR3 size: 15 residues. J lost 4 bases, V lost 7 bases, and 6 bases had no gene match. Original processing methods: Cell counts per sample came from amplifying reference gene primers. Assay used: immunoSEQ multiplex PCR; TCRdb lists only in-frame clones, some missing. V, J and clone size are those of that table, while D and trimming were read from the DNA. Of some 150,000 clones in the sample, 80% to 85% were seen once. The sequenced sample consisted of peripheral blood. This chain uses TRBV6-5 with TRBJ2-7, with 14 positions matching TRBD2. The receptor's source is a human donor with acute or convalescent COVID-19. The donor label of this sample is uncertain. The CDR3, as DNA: TGTGCCAGCACCGGGACTAGCGGGAGAATGTACGAGCAGTACTTC. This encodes CASTGTSGRMYEQYF.